This TCR beta chain was identified during a study of CD8 T cells in ankylosing spondylitis. In germline, CDR1 is SGHTA, CDR2 FQGNSA. The CDR3 extends over 15 amino acids. The V and J ends lost 0 bases and 6 bases respectively, with 15 bases between them. Study-level findings and limits: One TCR beta motif, made up of roughly eight highly homologous variants, appeared characteristic of ankylosing spondylitis blood.

TCRdb processed the 5' RACE reads anew with MiXCR; each CDR3 protein has one entry. The repertoire holds about 800,000 distinct CDR3 sequences, with 12% as singletons. This clonotype was observed at least ten times. Its antigen is unidentified. The chain couples TRBV7-2 to TRBJ2-7, with D maybe TRBD1 (5 bases). This receptor was obtained from a male donor with ankylosing spondylitis. Sequencing was done on a sample of blood, either unsorted or a sorted T cell fraction (not recorded which). The CDR3 bases are TGTGCCAGCAGCTTAGCGGCAGGGTGGAAAGGCGAGCAGTACTTC. This encodes CASSLAAGWKGEQYF. The whole variable domain, remainder taken from reference TRBV7-2 and TRBJ2-7, is GAGVSQSPSNKVTEKGKDVELRCDPISGHTALYWYRQSLGQGLEFLIYFQGNSAPDKSGLPSDRFSAERTGGSVSTLTIQRTQQEDSAVYLCASSLAAGWKGEQYFGPGTRLTVT.